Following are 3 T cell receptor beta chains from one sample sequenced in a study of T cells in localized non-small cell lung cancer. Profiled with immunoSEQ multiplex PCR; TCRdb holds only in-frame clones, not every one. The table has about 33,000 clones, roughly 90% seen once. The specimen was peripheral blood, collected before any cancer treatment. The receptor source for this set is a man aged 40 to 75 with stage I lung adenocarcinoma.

The CDR3 DNA is TGTGCCACCAGTTCCGACAGGGGTCGCAATGAGCAGTTCTTC. This encodes CATSSDRGRNEQFF. This chain uses TRBV15 with TRBJ2-1; 8 nucleotides line up with TRBD1. The germline V gene has CDR1 LNHNV and CDR2 YYDKDF (reference sequence). The CDR3 has 14 residues. The J segment lost 6 bases and the V segment lost 6 bases, leaving 7 bases of the junction unmatched.

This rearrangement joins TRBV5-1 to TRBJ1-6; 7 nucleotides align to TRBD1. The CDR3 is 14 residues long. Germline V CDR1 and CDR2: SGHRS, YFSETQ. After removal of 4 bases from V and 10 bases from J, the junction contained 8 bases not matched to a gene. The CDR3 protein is CASSPGTDGSPLHF. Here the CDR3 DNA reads TGCGCCAGCAGCCCCGGGACAGACGGATCACCCCTCCACTTT.

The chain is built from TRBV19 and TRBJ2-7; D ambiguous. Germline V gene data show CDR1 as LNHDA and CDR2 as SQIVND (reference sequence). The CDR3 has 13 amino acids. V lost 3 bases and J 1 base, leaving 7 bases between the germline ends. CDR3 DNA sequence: TGTGCCAGTAGTATCAAGGCTTCCTACGAGCAGTACTTC. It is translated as CASSIKASYEQYF.